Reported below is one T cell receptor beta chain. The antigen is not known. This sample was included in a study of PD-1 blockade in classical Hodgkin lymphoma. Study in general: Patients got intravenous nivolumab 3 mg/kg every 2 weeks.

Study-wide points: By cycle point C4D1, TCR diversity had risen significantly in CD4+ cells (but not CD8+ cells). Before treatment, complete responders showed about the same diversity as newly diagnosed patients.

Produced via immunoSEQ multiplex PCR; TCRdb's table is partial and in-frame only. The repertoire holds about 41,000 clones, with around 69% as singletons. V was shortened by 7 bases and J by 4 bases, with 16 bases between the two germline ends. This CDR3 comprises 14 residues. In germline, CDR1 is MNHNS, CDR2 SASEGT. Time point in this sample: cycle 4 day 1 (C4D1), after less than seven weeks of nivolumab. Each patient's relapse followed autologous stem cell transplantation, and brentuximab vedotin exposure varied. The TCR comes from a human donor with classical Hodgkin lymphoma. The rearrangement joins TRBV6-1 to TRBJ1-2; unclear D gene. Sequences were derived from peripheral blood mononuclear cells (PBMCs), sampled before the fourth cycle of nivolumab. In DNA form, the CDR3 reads TGTGCCAGCACCAAGGGCCTAGGAGGCTATGGCTACACCTTC. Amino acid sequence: CASTKGLGGYGYTF.